The 19 T cell receptor beta chains below were found in one sample sequenced in a study of shared clonotypes between healthy human individuals. Assay: immunoSEQ multiplex PCR; the TCRdb copy retains only in-frame clones and omits some. The data contain about 2.5 million clones, around 93% of them singletons. The sequencing input was naive CD4+ T cells from PBMCs. Subset here: CD45RA+ positively selected. Source of these receptors: a man aged 18 to 35 in good health. Some clones in this sample may be carry-over from other donors' samples.

This clone was recorded only once. The chain carries TRBV30 and TRBJ2-7, with TRBD1 identical over 9 bases. The trim removed 5 bases at V and 6 bases at J, leaving 11 bases unmatched. CDR1 GTSNPN and CDR2 SVGIG come from the germline V gene (reference sequence). This CDR3 is built from 14 residues. In DNA form, the CDR3 reads TGTGCCTGGGCCCCCGGGACAGGGTTTTTCGAGCAGTACTTC. Protein product: CAWAPGTGFFEQYF.

The gene calls are TRBV29-1 and TRBJ2-5; D not resolved. V lost 5 bases to trimming and J lost 1 base, with 8 bases between them. Germline V gives CDR1 SQVTM, CDR2 ANQGSEA. This CDR3 has 12 amino acids. In nucleotides, the CDR3 is TGCAGCGTTTCCCAGACCCAAGAGACCCAGTACTTC. This gives the protein CSVSQTQETQYF.

Note on this clone: Additional DNA sequences in this sample encode the identical CDR3. V and J are TRBV6-1 and TRBJ2-7; 9 bases agree with TRBD1. The length of the CDR3 is 13 residues. Germline CDR1 reads MNHNS; CDR2 reads SASEGT. V was clipped by 7 bases and J by 3 bases; unmatched bases: 4. The CDR3, as DNA: TGTGCCAGCACAGGACAGGGGAGCTACGAGCAGTACTTC. Translation: CASTGQGSYEQYF.

The chain uses TRBV29-1 and TRBJ2-5, with no clear D. The V end was cut by 2 bases, the J end by 5 bases, with 21 bases between. The CDR3 contains 16 residues. In germline, CDR1 is SQVTM, CDR2 ANQGSEA. CDR3 sequence reads: CSVEPFTASAPETQYF. CDR3 in DNA: TGCAGCGTTGAACCCTTTACAGCGTCGGCGCCGGAGACCCAGTACTTC.

The chain recombines TRBV18 with TRBJ2-5; 8 bases match TRBD2. Germline V CDR1 and CDR2: KGHSH, LQKENI. The CDR3 spans 19 residues. Trimming cost V 3 bases and J 0 bases; bases outside gene matches: 15. The CDR3 sequence is CASSPRGGIGWLYQETQYF. The DNA for the CDR3 is TGTGCCAGCTCACCCCGGGGGGGAATCGGTTGGCTGTACCAAGAGACCCAGTACTTC.

CDR3 in amino acids: CASRPLTQRHRGITGELFF. The CDR3 DNA reads as TGTGCCAGCAGACCCTTGACCCAACGACACAGGGGAATAACCGGGGAGCTGTTTTTT. The chain uses TRBV28 and TRBJ2-2; 7 positions agree with TRBD1. This CDR3 spans 19 amino acids. V lost 6 bases to trimming and J lost 5 bases; unmatched junction nucleotides: 21. CDR1 MDHEN and CDR2 SYDVKM come from the germline V gene.

The chain carries TRBV19 and TRBJ1-5, with 7 bases identical to TRBD1. With V trimmed by 6 bases and J by 7 bases, 12 bases remained unmatched. The CDR3 is 15 residues long. Looked up from germline, CDR1 is LNHDA and CDR2 is SQIVND (reference sequence). In nucleotides, the CDR3 is TGTGCCAGTAGCACGGCGGCAGGGGGGGCGCAGCCCCAGCATTTT. Protein product: CASSTAAGGAQPQHF.

The chain has TRBV5-1 and TRBJ2-5; D is perhaps TRBD2 (5 bases). The CDR3 spans 16 residues. Between the trimmed V and J ends, which lost 1 base and 3 bases, there was a span of 16 bases. The germline CDR1 and CDR2 sequences are SGHRS and YFSETQ. The CDR3 is CASSLTGVGVKETQYF. For the CDR3, the DNA is TGCGCCAGCAGCTTGACCGGAGTGGGAGTGAAAGAGACCCAGTACTTC.

This chain connects TRBV27 to TRBJ2-2; a possible D gene is TRBD1 (6 bases). CDR3 length: 15 amino acids. Trimming removed 0 bases at V and 14 bases at J, with 19 bases between. The germline gives CDR1 MNHEY, CDR2 SMNVEV (reference sequence). The CDR3 sequence is CASSLSEYGQWVLFF. The DNA of the CDR3 is TGTGCCAGCAGTTTATCGGAGTACGGACAGTGGGTACTGTTTTTT.

This chain joins TRBV20-1 and TRBJ2-5; D ambiguous. The J call may be mistaken, given a closer DNA end match to TRBJ2-7. CDR1 and CDR2 (germline): DFQATT, SNEGSKA (reference sequence). The CDR3 runs 11 residues. CDR3 region: CSASNLYEQYF. The CDR3 region has the DNA TGCAGTGCTAGTAACCTCTACGAGCAGTACTTC.

This rearrangement joins TRBV28 to TRBJ1-1; 12 positions agree with TRBD1. Looked up from germline, CDR1 is MDHEN and CDR2 is SYDVKM. J was trimmed by 4 bases and V by 6 bases; bases with no gene match: 6. The CDR3 is 15 residues long. The CDR3 region is CASRIGTGGLTEAFF. The CDR3 region has the DNA TGTGCCAGCAGGATTGGGACAGGGGGCCTCACTGAAGCTTTCTTT.

The chain has TRBV6-5 and TRBJ2-7; D gene ambiguous. The V and J ends lost 6 bases and 2 bases respectively, with 11 bases between them. The CDR3 sequence is 13 residues long. Germline V gives CDR1 MNHEY, CDR2 SVGAGI. DNA of the CDR3: TGTGCCAGCAGCCGACGTCCTACCTACGAGCAGTACTTC. Translating it yields CASSRRPTYEQYF.

The table lists this clone with a count of one. CDR3 coding DNA: TGCGCCAGCAGCTTGGGAGGGGACGGAAATGGCTACACCTTC. Its protein product is CASSLGGDGNGYTF. The chain has TRBV5-1 and TRBJ1-2; D perhaps matches TRBD1 (5 bases). Germline lookup yields CDR1 SGHRS and CDR2 YFSETQ. CDR3 size: 14 residues. V lost 0 bases, J lost 6 bases, and 12 bases lay in between.

This clone occurred once. The chain couples TRBV18 to TRBJ2-3; 7 bases match TRBD2. Germline CDR1 reads KGHSH; CDR2 reads LQKENI. V dropped 1 base and J dropped 0; count of bases not matched to a gene: 7. This CDR3 region has 17 residues. The CDR3 nucleotides are TGTGCCAGCTCACCACGACGGCGGGGGACTAGCACAGATACGCAGTATTTT. Translating gives CASSPRRRGTSTDTQYF.

This chain uses TRBV18 with TRBJ2-1; D is possibly TRBD1 (6 bases). The CDR3 extends over 16 amino acids. V was shortened by 6 bases and J by 0 bases, with 15 bases between the two germline ends. Germline V CDR1 and CDR2: KGHSH, LQKENI. DNA of the CDR3: TGTGCCAGCTCGCTTCTCGGACAGAGCTCCTACAATGAGCAGTTCTTC. Protein product: CASSLLGQSSYNEQFF.

The V and J genes are TRBV7-6 and TRBJ2-3; no reliable D call. CDR1 SGHVS and CDR2 FNYEAQ come from the germline V gene. The CDR3 runs to 13 residues. Trimming took off 4 bases at V and 9 bases at J, with 14 bases between the two ends. CDR3 sequence: CASSSVAGVTQYF. The CDR3 bases are TGTGCCAGCAGCTCCGTCGCTGGTGTAACGCAGTATTTT.

A word on this clone: Distinct nucleotide sequences in the sample also encode this CDR3. This chain joins TRBV28 and TRBJ1-2, with TRBD1 matching over 7 bases. V lost 4 bases and J lost 4; bases outside the gene matches: 3. CDR1 is MDHEN, CDR2 SYDVKM, per germline. This CDR3 has 13 residues. This chain's CDR3 is CASSSGTAYGYTF. DNA for the CDR3: TGTGCCAGCAGTTCAGGGACAGCCTATGGCTACACCTTC.

The chain uses TRBV9 and TRBJ2-7; 7 nucleotides align to TRBD2. J was trimmed by 3 bases and V by 5 bases; bases with no gene match: 23. Germline V lookup: CDR1 SGDLS, CDR2 YYNGEE. The CDR3 runs to 19 residues. The CDR3: CASRADPGEGRESYYEQYF. The CDR3 region has the DNA TGTGCCAGCAGAGCCGACCCGGGTGAGGGGCGGGAGAGCTACTACGAGCAGTACTTC.

The genes are TRBV28 and TRBJ2-1; D possibly matches TRBD1 or TRBD2 (5 bases each). CDR1 MDHEN and CDR2 SYDVKM come from the germline V gene. The CDR3 totals 14 residues. The ends were cut back, 7 bases at V and 9 bases at J, with 19 bases in the middle. CDR3 DNA sequence: TGTGCCAGCACCTTGGACGGCGTGAGGGGTGAGCAGTTCTTC. Translating gives CASTLDGVRGEQFF.